Presented here are 12 T cell receptor beta chains from one specimen sequenced in a study of control samples from healthy donors and cancer patients. The method was immunoSEQ multiplex PCR; TCRdb's version includes in-frame clones alone and lacks a portion of them. Here the sample spans around 180,000 clones, around 90% being singletons. Sequencing was carried out using blood. These receptor sequences come from a woman aged 30 to 39 in good health.

V usage is TRBV19 and J usage is TRBJ2-6; no firm D call. Germline V CDR1 and CDR2: LNHDA, SQIVND (reference sequence). The CDR3 covers 14 residues. Between the trimmed V and J ends, which lost 3 bases and 0 bases, there was a span of 3 bases. CDR3 sequence reads: CASSMYSGANVLTF. DNA of the CDR3: TGTGCCAGTAGTATGTACTCTGGGGCCAACGTCCTGACTTTC.

The V gene is TRBV4-1, the J gene TRBJ2-3, with 7 bases identical to TRBD1. CDR1 is MGHRA, CDR2 YSYEKL, per germline. V lost 8 bases to trimming and J lost 2 bases; unmatched junction nucleotides: 7. The CDR3 runs 14 residues. The CDR3 DNA reads as TGCGCCAGCGCCCGGGACAGCCCCACAGATACGCAGTATTTT. Amino acid sequence: CASARDSPTDTQYF.

V usage is TRBV7-9 and J usage is TRBJ2-2, with D uncertain. The CDR3 covers 11 residues. CDR1 is SEHNR and CDR2 is FQNEAQ in the germline V gene (reference sequence). The ends were cut back, 4 bases at V and 3 bases at J, with 0 bases in the middle. CDR3 loop: CASSYTGELFF. CDR3 sequence (DNA): TGTGCCAGCAGCTACACCGGGGAGCTGTTTTTT.

The J gene is TRBJ2-7, the V gene TRBV28; 11 bases fit TRBD1. This CDR3 is 15 amino acids long. J gave up 6 bases and V 5 bases, and 9 bases lay outside the gene matches. Germline CDR1 reads MDHEN; CDR2 reads SYDVKM. CDR3 sequence: CASSLGDRGFREQYF. CDR3 nucleotide sequence: TGTGCCAGCAGTCTCGGGGACAGGGGGTTTCGCGAGCAGTACTTC.

This clone occurred once. The V and J genes are TRBV19 and TRBJ1-2; D not certain. The CDR3 runs to 14 residues. Germline CDR1 is LNHDA and CDR2 is SQIVND (reference sequence). Trimming pared 2 bases from V and 1 base from J, leaving 8 bases between. Here the CDR3 DNA reads TGTGCCAGTAGTATACCCAACGGTAACTATGGCTACACCTTC. Translating gives CASSIPNGNYGYTF. Based on the CDR3 plus reference TRBV19 and TRBJ1-2, the full variable domain is DGGITQSPKYLFRKEGQNVTLSCEQNLNHDAMYWYRQDPGQGLRLIYYSQIVNDFQKGDIAEGYSVSREKKESFPLTVTSAQKNPTAFYLCASSIPNGNYGYTFGSGTRLTVV.

V usage is TRBV12-3 or TRBV12-4 and J usage is TRBJ2-7, with D hard to call. This CDR3 spans 11 amino acids. V shed 5 bases and J shed 5 bases, with 7 bases lying between them. CDR3 DNA: TGTGCCAGCAGTCGTTCGAACGAGCAGTACGTC. Its protein is CASSRSNEQYV.

The chain links TRBV6-5 to TRBJ1-1, with D uncertain. The germline V gene encodes CDR1 MNHEY and CDR2 SVGAGI. Trimming removed 7 bases at V and 0 bases at J, with 9 bases between. The CDR3 extends over 13 amino acids. The CDR3 here is CASNVQLNTEAFF. The CDR3 DNA reads as TGTGCCAGCAATGTACAGCTGAACACTGAAGCTTTCTTT.

The chain is built from TRBV6-5 and TRBJ2-7, with TRBD2 matching over 13 bases. The J segment lost 1 base and the V segment lost 4 bases, leaving 4 bases of the junction unmatched. The CDR3 is made up of 16 amino acids. Looked up from germline, CDR1 is MNHEY and CDR2 is SVGAGI. DNA of the CDR3: TGTGCCAGCAGTTTTAGACTAGCGGGGGGTTCCTACGAGCAGTACTTC. Protein sequence: CASSFRLAGGSYEQYF.

This clone was picked up one time. The J gene is TRBJ2-1, the V gene TRBV3-1 (or the pseudogene TRBV3-2), with 7 positions matching TRBD2. J was trimmed by 10 bases and V by 4 bases; bases with no gene match: 7. CDR1 LGHDT and CDR2 YNNKEL come from the germline V gene (reference sequence). This CDR3 is 13 amino acids long. CDR3 residues: CASSRWGGEEQFF. As DNA, the CDR3 is TGTGCCAGCAGCCGGTGGGGGGGGGAGGAGCAGTTCTTC.

The gene calls are TRBV5-4 and TRBJ2-2; 8 bases match TRBD2. This CDR3 region has 13 residues. The germline CDR1 and CDR2 sequences are SGHNT and YYREEE (reference sequence). The CDR3 region is CAFGRAETGELFF. The CDR3 DNA is TGTGCATTCGGGAGGGCGGAGACCGGGGAGCTGTTTTTT.

V gene TRBV27 combines with J gene TRBJ1-3; D possibly corresponds to TRBD1 (6 bases). This CDR3 has 15 residues. Trimming pared 1 base from V and 4 bases from J, leaving 11 bases between. Germline V lookup: CDR1 MNHEY, CDR2 SMNVEV (reference sequence). DNA of the CDR3: TGTGCCAGCAGTTTATTGCGGGGGCAAGGAAACACCATATATTTT. Translated, it gives CASSLLRGQGNTIYF.

The CDR3 here is CASSQDVYYNSPLHF. The DNA of the CDR3 is TGTGCCAGCAGCCAAGACGTTTACTATAATTCACCCCTCCACTTT. The V call is TRBV4-2, the J call TRBJ1-6; D uncertain. Trimming took off 0 bases at V and 3 bases at J, with 6 bases between the two ends. This CDR3 comprises 15 residues. CDR1 and CDR2 from the germline V gene are LGHNA and YNFKEQ.